The clone carrying this T cell receptor (beta chain) has ten or more counts. This record comes from a study of tumor-infiltrating lymphocytes in primary liver carcinoma. Trimming stripped 4 bases from V and 1 base from J, with 11 bases between. The CDR3 has 14 amino acids. Reverse transcription of 500 to 650 ng total RNA with a constant-region primer produced TCR beta cDNA. Slightly modified ARM-PCR, run as three nested multiplex PCR rounds, produced the TCR beta libraries. Two initial PCR rounds of around 10 cycles each paired TRBV1-TRBV30 forward primers with a C-beta reverse primer. One entry per CDR3 protein results from TCRdb running MiXCR on the multiplex PCR reads. Among under 50,000 distinct CDR3 sequences, 55% to 75% were seen once, and the ten largest hold 29%. Joint extraction of RNA and DNA used roughly 18-34 mg of bulk tissue that was unsorted.

The genes are TRBV12-3 or TRBV12-4 and TRBJ2-7; TRBD1 is a possible D gene (6 bases). The source is a man between 35 and 55 years old with primary liver carcinoma and hepatitis B virus infection. Sequencing was done on a sample of liver tumor tissue from sampling region 5. Noted subset: tumor region T5, tumor centre. This chain's CDR3 is CASSYTTGSYEQYF. In DNA, the CDR3 is TGTGCCAGCAGTTATACGACAGGATCCTACGAGCAGTACTTC.